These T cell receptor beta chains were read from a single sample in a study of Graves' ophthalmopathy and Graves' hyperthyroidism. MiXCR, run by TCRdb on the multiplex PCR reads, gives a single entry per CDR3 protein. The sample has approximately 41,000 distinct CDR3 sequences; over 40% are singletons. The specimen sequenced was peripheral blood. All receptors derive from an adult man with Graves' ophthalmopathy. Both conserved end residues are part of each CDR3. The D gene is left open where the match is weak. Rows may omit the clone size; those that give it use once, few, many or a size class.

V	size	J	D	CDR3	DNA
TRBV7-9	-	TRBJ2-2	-	CASREGRDTGKLFF	TGCGCCAGCAGAGAGGGAAGGGACACCGGGAAGCTGTTCTTT
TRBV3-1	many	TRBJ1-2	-	CASSQDRGNYGYTF	TGTGCCAGCAGCCAAGATCGGGGTAACTATGGCTACACCTTC
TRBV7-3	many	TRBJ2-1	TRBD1	CASSSTGGSYNEQFF	TGTGCCAGCAGCTCAACAGGGGGATCCTACAATGAGCAGTTCTTC
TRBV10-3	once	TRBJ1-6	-	CASSAGAGDSPLHF	TGTGCCAGCAGTGCCGGGGCAGGGGATTCACCCCTCCACTTT
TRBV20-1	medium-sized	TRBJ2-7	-	CSPRLGTVYEQYF	TGCAGTCCCCGGCTAGGGACCGTATACGAGCAGTACTTC
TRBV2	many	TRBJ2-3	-	CASSGSFTDTQYF	TGTGCCAGCTCGGGGTCGTTCACAGATACGCAGTATTTT
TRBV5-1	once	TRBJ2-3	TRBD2	CASRPIAGYTDTQYF	TGCGCCAGCAGGCCCATAGCGGGCTACACAGATACGCAGTATTTT
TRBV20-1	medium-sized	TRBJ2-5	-	CSARENVKETQYF	TGCAGTGCTAGAGAGAATGTCAAAGAGACCCAGTACTTC
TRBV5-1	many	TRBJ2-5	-	CASSFRPVREETQYF	TGCGCCAGCAGCTTCCGCCCTGTAAGGGAAGAGACCCAGTACTTC
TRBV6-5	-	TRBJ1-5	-	CASSVSNQPQHF	TGTGCCAGCAGTGTAAGCAATCAGCCCCAGCATTTT
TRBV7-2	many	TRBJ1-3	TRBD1	CASSLLTGGGNTIYF	TGTGCCAGCAGCCTATTGACAGGGGGTGGAAACACCATATATTTT
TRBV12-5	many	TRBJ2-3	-	CASGSRPDTQYF	TGTGCTAGTGGTTCCAGGCCAGATACGCAGTATTTT
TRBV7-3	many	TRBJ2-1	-	CASSLLSGGSYNEQFF	TGTGCCAGCAGCCTACTCAGCGGAGGGTCCTACAATGAGCAGTTCTTC